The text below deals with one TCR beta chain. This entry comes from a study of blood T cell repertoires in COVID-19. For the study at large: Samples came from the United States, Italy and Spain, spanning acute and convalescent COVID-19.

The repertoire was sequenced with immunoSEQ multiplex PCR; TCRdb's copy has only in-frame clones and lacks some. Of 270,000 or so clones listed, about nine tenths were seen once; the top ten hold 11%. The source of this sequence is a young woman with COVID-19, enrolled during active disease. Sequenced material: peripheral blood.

The CDR3, as DNA: TGTGCCAGCAGTAACAGAACGGGGCGGGGGCTCGCCTACGAGCAGTACTTC. Its protein is CASSNRTGRGLAYEQYF. V and J are TRBV9 and TRBJ2-7, with D perhaps TRBD2 (7 bases). The germline gives CDR1 SGDLS, CDR2 YYNGEE. This CDR3 is built from 17 residues. The V end was cut by 5 bases, the J end by 2 bases, with 23 bases between.